This TCR beta chain was identified in a study of early T cells in non-severe SARS-CoV-2 infection. Study overall: Chains were unpaired, as sequencing was done on bulk RNA from unsorted whole blood.

As part of library construction, unique molecular identifiers were attached to individual cDNA molecules. A single record per CDR3 protein comes from TCRdb applying MiXCR to the 5' RACE reads. This repertoire shows around 80,000 distinct CDR3 sequences, about 12% found once; its top ten account for roughly 6%. The table lists this clonotype with a few counts. Its antigen is not identified. Study conclusions and caveats: Private and CD4 specificities were missed by VDJdb matching, which favored anti-spike CD8 responses.

The sample was whole blood. The source is an adult who was a healthcare worker with PCR-confirmed SARS-CoV-2 infection or an uninfected control (not recorded which).

The DNA for the CDR3 is TGTGCCAGCAGCACTACGGGGGCTGGACAGCCCCAGCATTTT. Residues: CASSTTGAGQPQHF. The chain is built from TRBV14 and TRBJ1-5; weak D call: TRBD1 (6 bases). The V end lost 5 bases, the J end lost 7 bases, and 15 bases lay between the germline ends. Germline V CDR1 and CDR2: SGHDN, FVKESK. This CDR3 contains 14 residues.